The T cell receptor beta chain described here comes from a study of cytomegalovirus exposure and HLA in healthy donors. General observations from the study: Rarity marked most TCR sequences, yet some public TCRs occurred in many donors. The classifier, whose performance was assessed in both the original and validation cohorts, reportedly diagnosed cytomegalovirus status with high specificity and sensitivity.

The assay was immunoSEQ multiplex PCR, and TCRdb's table has in-frame clones only and misses some. The table has 100,000 to 150,000 clones, roughly 89% seen once. Donors were drawn from the approximately 110-subject validation cohort, separate from the approximately 670-subject first cohort. Notes on this clone: Its antigen is still unknown.

Trimming stripped 4 bases from V and 0 bases from J, with 9 bases between. Germline V gene data show CDR1 as SGHAT and CDR2 as FQDESV (reference sequence). The CDR3 loop spans 14 amino acids. The receptor was derived from a young woman in good health and CMV-seronegative. The sample consisted of PBMCs. This rearrangement joins TRBV11-1 to TRBJ2-5; TRBD1 is a possible D gene (6 bases). CDR3 sequence: CASSSGQYQETQYF. CDR3 nucleotide sequence: TGTGCCAGCAGCTCTGGACAGTACCAAGAGACCCAGTACTTC.